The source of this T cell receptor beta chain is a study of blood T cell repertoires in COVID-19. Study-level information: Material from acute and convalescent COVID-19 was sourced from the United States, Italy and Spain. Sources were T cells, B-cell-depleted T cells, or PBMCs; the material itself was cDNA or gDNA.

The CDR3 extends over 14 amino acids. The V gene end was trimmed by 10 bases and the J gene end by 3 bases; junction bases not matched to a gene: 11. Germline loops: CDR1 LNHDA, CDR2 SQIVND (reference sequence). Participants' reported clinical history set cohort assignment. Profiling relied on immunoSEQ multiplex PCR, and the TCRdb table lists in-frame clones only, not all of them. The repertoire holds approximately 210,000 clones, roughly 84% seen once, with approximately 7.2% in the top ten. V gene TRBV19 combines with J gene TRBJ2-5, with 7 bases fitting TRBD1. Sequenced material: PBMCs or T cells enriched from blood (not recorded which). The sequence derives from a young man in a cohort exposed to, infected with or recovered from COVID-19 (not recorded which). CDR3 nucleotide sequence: TGTGCCACCCGCCGGGACAGACTTAAAGAGACCCAGTACTTC. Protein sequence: CATRRDRLKETQYF.